The 22 T cell receptor beta chains presented below share a single source sample, sequenced in a study of T-cell reconstitution after alpha-beta-depleted transplantation in children. Using unique molecular identifiers, the investigators prepared the TCRbeta library. One entry per CDR3 protein, called by TCRdb with MiXCR from the PCR reads. The table lists 450,000 to 600,000 distinct CDR3 sequences, over 10% of them singletons, with 2% to 2.5% in the top ten. The sequencing here drew on PBMCs, mostly from graft donor cells, taken 360 days after TCRalphabeta/CD19-depleted stem cell transplant. The source is a male patient between 5 and 17 years old who had a stem cell transplant for acute myeloid leukemia, so the T cells may come from the graft donor.

About this clonotype itself: This sequence may be a read error, since a much larger clone differs from it by one base. CDR3 loop: CSVEDRLAISYEQYF. CDR3 coding DNA: TGCAGCGTTGAAGATCGTCTAGCGATCTCCTACGAGCAGTACTTC. V and J are TRBV29-1 and TRBJ2-7, with a tentative D call TRBD2 (6 bases). Germline V gives CDR1 SQVTM, CDR2 ANQGSEA. V lost 0 bases and J lost 0, with 12 bases in between. This CDR3 comprises 15 residues.

This clonotype has ten or more counts. The chain links TRBV12-3 or TRBV12-4 to TRBJ2-7, with D perhaps matching TRBD2 (6 bases). The V end lost 6 bases, the J end lost 2 bases, and 14 bases lay between the germline ends. CDR3 size: 14 residues. CDR3 in amino acids: CASSISGKPYEQYF. CDR3 in DNA: TGTGCCAGCAGCATTAGCGGCAAACCCTACGAGCAGTACTTC.

The chain combines TRBV7-8 with TRBJ2-7; D uncertain. This CDR3 is built from 14 residues. Germline assignment: CDR1 SGHVS and CDR2 FQNEAQ. The V gene lost 1 base and the J gene lost 2 bases, with 9 bases spanning the gap. The DNA for the CDR3 is TGTGCCAGCAGCTTAGGTATCGCTACCTACGAGCAGTACTTC. It specifies CASSLGIATYEQYF.

This clonotype has more than one count but fewer than ten. The chain links TRBV15 to TRBJ2-3; TRBD2 matches 12 bases. This CDR3 has 17 residues. Per germline, CDR1 LNHNV and CDR2 YYDKDF (reference sequence). V lost 3 bases to trimming and J lost 3 bases; unmatched junction nucleotides: 7. CDR3 amino acids: CATSRDRLAGVTDTQYF. Here the CDR3 DNA reads TGTGCCACCAGCAGGGACCGACTAGCGGGAGTGACAGATACGCAGTATTTT.

The V and J genes are TRBV21-1 and TRBJ2-5; TRBD2 is the table's D call, not checked against the DNA. TRBV21-1 corresponds to a pseudogene. This CDR3 is built from 15 residues. CDR3 in amino acids: CASSPEGRVRETQYF. The CDR3 nucleotides read TGTGCCAGCAGCCCCGAGGGGAGGGTAAGGGAGACCCAGTACTTC.

This clonotype was found a few times. A much larger clone lies one base from this, so it may be a read error. V is TRBV20-1 and J is TRBJ2-7, with D possibly matching TRBD1 (5 bases). CDR1 and CDR2 (germline): DFQATT, SNEGSKA (reference sequence). V was clipped by 2 bases and J by 2 bases, with 7 bases between them. This CDR3 has 12 residues. In nucleotides, the CDR3 is TGCAGTGCTAGACAGGGCACCTACGAGCAGTACTTC. Amino acids: CSARQGTYEQYF.

This clonotype has a count of ten or more. The V and J genes are TRBV28 and TRBJ1-1; 7 bases are shared with TRBD1. This CDR3 is built from 15 residues. Losses at the gene ends were 5 bases for V and 0 bases for J; bases not matched to a gene: 6. Germline V lookup: CDR1 MDHEN, CDR2 SYDVKM. For the CDR3, the DNA is TGTGCCAGCAGTGGCCACAGGGGTATGAACACTGAAGCTTTCTTT. Protein sequence: CASSGHRGMNTEAFF.

This clonotype was counted a few times. V usage is TRBV29-1 and J usage is TRBJ1-2; D unclear. The V gene's germline CDR1 is SQVTM and CDR2 ANQGSEA. CDR3 length equals 10 residues. V was cut by 8 bases and J by 8 bases, with 12 bases left in between. CDR3: CSIGVGGYTF. The DNA of the CDR3 is TGCAGCATTGGGGTGGGAGGCTACACCTTC.

This clonotype was recorded at least ten times. The chain is built from TRBV29-1 and TRBJ2-7; the match to TRBD2 covers 8 bases. Trimming removed 4 bases from V and 6 bases from J; junction bases left unmatched: 11. This CDR3 has 14 amino acids. CDR1 and CDR2 from the germline V gene are SQVTM and ANQGSEA. CDR3 residues: CSVVGRGGLVEQYF. The CDR3, as DNA: TGCAGCGTTGTCGGGAGGGGGGGACTGGTCGAGCAGTACTTC.

The chain carries TRBV20-1 and TRBJ2-1; TRBD2 agrees at 10 bases. This CDR3 region has 16 residues. The V and J ends lost 2 bases and 5 bases, in that order; junction bases with no gene match: 9. In germline, CDR1 is DFQATT, CDR2 SNEGSKA (reference sequence). The CDR3 sequence: CSARIPSGSTNNEQFF. The CDR3 DNA reads as TGCAGTGCTAGAATCCCTAGCGGGAGCACGAACAATGAGCAGTTCTTC.

The V call is TRBV6-2 or TRBV6-3, the J call TRBJ2-7; D may be TRBD1 or TRBD2 (5 bases each). The CDR3 has 13 residues. Deletions cut 7 bases from V and 6 bases from J, with 16 bases between. In germline, CDR1 is MNHEY, CDR2 SVGEGT. The CDR3 nucleotides read TGTGCCAGCACCACTAGACGGGGACCCGAGCAGTACTTC. Protein product: CASTTRRGPEQYF.

This clonotype was found many times. The chain combines TRBV29-1 with TRBJ2-5; perhaps TRBD1 as D (6 bases). The CDR3 consists of 13 residues. Germline CDR1 SQVTM, CDR2 ANQGSEA. The V end lost 4 bases, the J end lost 1 base, and 10 bases lay between the germline ends. CDR3: CSVVRRGQETQYF. CDR3 sequence (DNA): TGCAGCGTTGTTCGCAGGGGCCAAGAGACCCAGTACTTC.

This rearrangement joins TRBV20-1 to TRBJ2-7; 11 nucleotides line up with TRBD2. CDR3 length: 16 residues. Trimming took 6 bases from V and 1 from J; bases not matched to a gene: 11. Germline loops: CDR1 DFQATT, CDR2 SNEGSKA (reference sequence). The CDR3 DNA sequence: TGCAGTGCCCCCAATAGGACTAGCGGGTTTTCCTACGAGCAGTACTTC. Protein: CSAPNRTSGFSYEQYF.

This clonotype was seen a few times. The V and J genes are TRBV5-1 and TRBJ2-3; unclear D gene. V lost 7 bases and J 0 bases, leaving 6 bases between the germline ends. In germline, CDR1 is SGHRS, CDR2 YFSETQ. This CDR3 is 12 amino acids long. The CDR3: CASYRSTDTQYF. CDR3 nucleotide sequence: TGCGCCAGCTACCGTAGCACAGATACGCAGTATTTT.

This clonotype has just a few counts. The J gene is TRBJ2-1, the V gene TRBV20-1; D possibly matches TRBD1 or TRBD2 (5 bases each). This CDR3 contains 14 residues. Germline CDR1 and CDR2: DFQATT and SNEGSKA (reference sequence). Between the trimmed V and J ends, which lost 4 bases and 8 bases, there was a span of 18 bases. In DNA form, the CDR3 reads TGCAGTGCTATCCCCTTCCCAGGGAGCGATGAGCAGTTCTTC. Protein product: CSAIPFPGSDEQFF.

The genes are TRBV30 and TRBJ2-5, with D perhaps matching TRBD1 (5 bases). Between the trimmed V and J ends, which lost 0 bases and 1 base, there was a span of 9 bases. CDR1 and CDR2 (germline): GTSNPN, SVGIG (reference sequence). The CDR3 runs 14 residues. The CDR3 region is CAWSVGQGQETQYF. The CDR3, as DNA: TGTGCCTGGAGTGTAGGGCAGGGCCAAGAGACCCAGTACTTC.

V usage is TRBV20-1 and J usage is TRBJ2-5; the match to TRBD2 covers 11 bases. The germline CDR1 and CDR2 sequences are DFQATT and SNEGSKA (reference sequence). The CDR3 extends over 15 amino acids. V gave up 3 bases and J gave up 4 bases; unmatched junction bases: 7. CDR3 nucleotide sequence: TGCAGTGCTAGCCTACTAGCGGGAGCGATAGAGACCCAGTACTTC. The encoded protein is CSASLLAGAIETQYF.

This clonotype has ten or more counts. This rearrangement joins TRBV7-9 to TRBJ1-1; 8 bases agree with TRBD1. Germline CDR1 SEHNR, CDR2 FQNEAQ (reference sequence). J lost 3 bases, V lost 5 bases, and 8 bases had no gene match. The CDR3 totals 15 residues. DNA for the CDR3: TGTGCCAGCAGCCCGAAGGACAGGGCCCACACTGAAGCTTTCTTT. Protein: CASSPKDRAHTEAFF. Based on the CDR3 plus reference TRBV7-9 and TRBJ1-1, the full variable domain is DTGVSQNPRHKITKRGQNVTFRCDPISEHNRLYWYRQTLGQGPEFLTYFQNEAQLEKSRLLSDRFSAERPKGSFSTLEIQRTEQGDSAMYLCASSPKDRAHTEAFFGQGTRLTVV.

This clonotype was detected ten times or more. The rearrangement joins TRBV29-1 to TRBJ2-1; 9 positions agree with TRBD2. The germline CDR1 and CDR2 sequences are SQVTM and ANQGSEA. CDR3 length: 13 amino acids. The CDR3, as DNA: TGCACGTCGGCGGGAGGGGGTTACAATGAGCAGTTCTTC. This translates into CTSAGGGYNEQFF.

The CDR3 DNA reads as TGTGCCATCCGAAATACCGGACTAGCGGGAGCAAAGAATGAGCAGTTCTTC. Amino acids: CAIRNTGLAGAKNEQFF. The chain couples TRBV10-3 to TRBJ2-1, with 13 bases fitting TRBD2. There are 17 residues in the CDR3. Germline V CDR1 and CDR2: ENHRY, SYGVKD. The junction had 14 bases not matched to a gene; V was cut back by 8 bases and J by 7 bases.

V and J are TRBV9 and TRBJ2-7, with D possibly being TRBD1 (5 bases). From germline, CDR1 is SGDLS and CDR2 YYNGEE. The V and J ends lost 5 bases and 2 bases respectively, with 17 bases between them. The CDR3 runs 15 residues. CDR3 protein: CASSRQGAGPYEQYF. The CDR3 bases are TGTGCCAGCAGTCGACAAGGGGCAGGGCCCTACGAGCAGTACTTC.

V and J are TRBV19 and TRBJ2-7; maybe TRBD2 (6 bases). V was cut by 2 bases and J by 2 bases, with 7 bases left in between. Germline V CDR1 and CDR2: LNHDA, SQIVND (reference sequence). The CDR3 runs 13 residues. CDR3 sequence reads: CASSIWGAYEQYF. DNA of the CDR3: TGTGCCAGTAGTATATGGGGGGCCTACGAGCAGTACTTC.